This TCR beta chain was documented in a study of monozygotic twins with inflammatory bowel disease. Regarding the study as a whole: Extra variability in the repertoires of patients may have come from differing immunosuppressive treatments. By inverse Simpson index, TCRbeta diversity was lower in IBD patients than in healthy co-twins.

About 3.5 ug of total RNA went into each TCR library. Following a re-call of the 5' RACE reads, TCRdb has one entry per CDR3 protein and lacks DNA. The sample has fewer than 400,000 distinct CDR3 sequences. CDR1 and CDR2 from the germline V gene are MNHNS and SASEGT. The CDR3 is 12 residues long. Concerning this clonotype: The antigen remains unidentified.

The source of this sequence is a human donor with ulcerative colitis or Crohn's disease, or a healthy co-twin of an affected twin (not recorded which). V usage is TRBV6-1 and J usage is TRBJ1-1; TCRdb names TRBD1, which stays unverified in the absence of DNA. The material sequenced was blood. The CDR3 sequence: CASRDRKNEAFF.